The clone carrying this T cell receptor beta chain was observed at least ten times. Its target is unknown. Construction of the TCR beta libraries employed iRepertoire HTBI primers in conjunction with Arm-PCR of CDR3 regions. TCRdb called the multiplex PCR reads again in MiXCR, with one record for every CDR3 protein. Of approximately 540,000 distinct CDR3 sequences listed, around 12% are singletons. The sample is drawn from a study of regulatory T cells in long-lasting Graves disease. The overall study: Graves' patients, newly diagnosed, had taken antithyroid drugs under 3 months.

Whole-study findings and limits: TRBV28, TRBJ1-2 and TRBJ2-5 were favored in persistent disease. Those with persistent disease had in common more public clonotypes (roughly 3,000) than new patients (roughly 930). Persistent Graves' patients showed less TCR diversity than newly diagnosed ones.

Germline V gene sequence: CDR1 SGHAT, CDR2 FQNNGV. J lost 0 bases, V lost 1 base, and 9 bases had no gene match. The CDR3 length is 17 residues. Time point: newly diagnosed GD, antithyroid drugs for less than 3 months. PBMCs were the source of the RNA used for TCR sequencing. These same records also appear under a second study, on T cells in Graves' hyperthyroidism and ophthalmopathy.

The clonotype originates from a woman aged 25 to 39 with Graves disease. The rearrangement links TRBV11-2 to TRBJ2-7; 7 bases map to TRBD2. The source was peripheral blood mononuclear cells (PBMCs), collected at new diagnosis, from a patient treated with antithyroid drugs. CDR3 DNA sequence: TGTGCCAGCAGCTTAGTTAGAGCAGCGGGACTCTCCTACGAGCAGTACTTC. Residues: CASSLVRAAGLSYEQYF.